These 16 T cell receptor beta chains share one sample of origin, sequenced in a study of early stage breast cancer tumors. Only in-frame clones appear in the TCRdb table, and some are missing; sequencing was by immunoSEQ multiplex PCR. The sample contains under 45,000 clones, approximately 78% of which appear only once. The sequenced sample was blood. The receptors originated from a person in their fifties or sixties with breast cancer.

The chain is built from TRBV10-3 and TRBJ1-2; no firm D call. This CDR3 region has 13 residues. Germline CDR1 ENHRY, CDR2 SYGVKD. The V and J ends lost 3 bases and 8 bases respectively, with 13 bases between them. CDR3 in DNA: TGTGCCATCAGTGATCGCCCGCTCGGGGGCTACACCTTC. Its translation is CAISDRPLGGYTF.

This clone was found a few times. This chain joins TRBV4-1 and TRBJ2-7; the match to TRBD2 covers 7 bases. In germline, CDR1 is MGHRA, CDR2 YSYEKL. The CDR3 loop spans 14 amino acids. V dropped 3 bases and J dropped 5; count of bases not matched to a gene: 7. The CDR3 bases are TGCGCCAGCAGCCAGATAAGGACTAGTAACGAGCAGTACTTC. This translates into CASSQIRTSNEQYF.

The chain recombines TRBV7-8 with TRBJ2-7; D is possibly TRBD1 (6 bases). This CDR3 is built from 13 residues. CDR1 is SGHVS, CDR2 FQNEAQ, per germline. V lost 2 bases and J lost 2, with 7 bases in between. CDR3 in amino acids: CASSLNRAYEQYF. The CDR3 DNA follows: TGTGCCAGCAGCTTAAACAGGGCCTACGAGCAGTACTTC.

The J gene is TRBJ2-7, the V gene TRBV9, with D unresolved. The CDR3 runs 13 residues. CDR1 and CDR2 from the germline V gene are SGDLS and YYNGEE. Trimming pared 1 base from V and 0 bases from J, leaving 5 bases between. CDR3: CASSVTDSYEQYF. CDR3 in DNA: TGTGCCAGCAGCGTAACAGACTCCTACGAGCAGTACTTC.

The chain carries TRBV6-1 and TRBJ2-2; 9 bases map to TRBD2. CDR3 size: 15 residues. Per the germline V gene, CDR1 is MNHNS and CDR2 is SASEGT. V was clipped by 3 bases and J by 4 bases; unmatched bases: 3. This CDR3 is CASSETSGTTGELFF. Written as DNA, the CDR3 is TGTGCCAGCAGTGAGACTAGCGGAACCACCGGGGAGCTGTTTTTT.

The chain joins TRBV7-9 to TRBJ2-7, with D possibly being TRBD2 (6 bases). Germline V gives CDR1 SEHNR, CDR2 FQNEAQ (reference sequence). The CDR3 is made up of 16 amino acids. Trimming pared 2 bases from V and 0 bases from J, leaving 14 bases between. The CDR3 DNA is TGTGCCAGCAGCTTATCTGGCGGGGAGAGCTCCTACGAGCAGTACTTC. Translated, it gives CASSLSGGESSYEQYF.

The genes are TRBV6-1 and TRBJ1-5; D gene unclear. Germline CDR1 and CDR2: MNHNS and SASEGT. CDR3 size: 14 residues. V lost 0 bases to trimming and J lost 4 bases, with 7 bases between them. CDR3 residues: CASSEAIRNQPQHF. CDR3 DNA sequence: TGTGCCAGCAGTGAAGCGATCCGGAATCAGCCCCAGCATTTT.

The chain has TRBV5-6 and TRBJ1-3, with D unclear. This CDR3 comprises 15 residues. Trimming left V 4 bases short and J 2 bases short, with 13 bases between. Germline CDR1 SGHDT, CDR2 YYEEEE. CDR3 nucleotide sequence: TGTGCCAGCAGCCCTCCCGGCGGTACTGGAAACACCATATATTTT. This sequence encodes CASSPPGGTGNTIYF.

This clone was counted a single time. The chain employs TRBV9 and TRBJ2-5; no clear D. In germline, CDR1 is SGDLS, CDR2 YYNGEE. V dropped 0 bases and J dropped 4 bases, with 4 bases sitting between them. The CDR3 loop spans 12 amino acids. The DNA for the CDR3 is TGTGCCAGCAGCGTAGCGGGAGAGACCCAGTACTTC. This codes for CASSVAGETQYF.

This clone was observed once. The rearrangement links TRBV27 to TRBJ1-5; D is undetermined. The CDR3 extends over 16 amino acids. CDR1 is MNHEY, CDR2 SMNVEV, per germline (reference sequence). Between the trimmed V and J ends, which lost 5 bases and 1 base, there was a span of 15 bases. The CDR3 DNA reads as TGTGCCAGCAGTCCCCGGTGGAGAATCAGCAATCAGCCCCAGCATTTT. It yields the protein CASSPRWRISNQPQHF.

The chain links TRBV29-1 to TRBJ2-5, with TRBD1 matching 9 bases. Per germline, CDR1 SQVTM and CDR2 ANQGSEA. The CDR3 contains 15 residues. J was trimmed by 5 bases and V by 5 bases; bases with no gene match: 12. The CDR3: CSVHPLTGGGETQYF. CDR3 DNA: TGCAGCGTTCACCCCCTTACAGGGGGCGGGGAGACCCAGTACTTC.

The V gene is TRBV7-9, the J gene TRBJ1-5; tentative D call: TRBD1 (5 bases). The CDR3 totals 16 residues. Trimming took off 1 base at V and 2 bases at J, with 12 bases between the two ends. Per the germline V gene, CDR1 is SEHNR and CDR2 is FQNEAQ (reference sequence). The CDR3 DNA is TGTGCCAGCAGCTTAGGCCAGGGTGCGGGCAATCAGCCCCAGCATTTT. The encoded protein is CASSLGQGAGNQPQHF.

This chain connects TRBV6-1 to TRBJ2-7; D is possibly TRBD2 (6 bases). The CDR3 spans 15 residues. V was clipped by 1 base and J by 0 bases, with 10 bases between them. Per the germline V gene, CDR1 is MNHNS and CDR2 is SASEGT. CDR3 sequence reads: CASSEGGAGSYEQYF. CDR3 nucleotide sequence: TGTGCCAGCAGTGAAGGGGGAGCGGGCTCCTACGAGCAGTACTTC.

This clone was observed once. The V and J genes are TRBV14 and TRBJ2-1, with D possibly TRBD2 on 6 matching bases. This CDR3 is 15 amino acids long. Trimming took 2 bases from V and 1 from J, leaving 9 bases between them. The germline gives CDR1 SGHDN, CDR2 FVKESK. The CDR3 nucleotides are TGTGCCAGCAGCCAACTAGCGACATCCTACAATGAGCAGTTCTTC. This gives the protein CASSQLATSYNEQFF.

This clone was seen only a few times. V gene TRBV5-4 combines with J gene TRBJ1-2; D might be TRBD1 (5 bases). The CDR3 runs to 14 residues. Germline CDR1 reads SGHNT; CDR2 reads YYREEE (reference sequence). The V gene lost 1 base and the J gene lost 7 bases, with 14 bases spanning the gap. CDR3 nucleotides: TGTGCCAGCAGCTTGATCCGGGGGGACGGTGGCTACACCTTC. Protein sequence: CASSLIRGDGGYTF.

This clone is labeled as medium-sized. V gene TRBV7-9 combines with J gene TRBJ1-4; D ambiguous. Germline values: CDR1 SEHNR, CDR2 FQNEAQ (reference sequence). This CDR3 is built from 14 residues. V gave up 2 bases and J gave up 1 base, with 5 bases separating them. CDR3 in DNA: TGTGCCAGCAGCTTAACCGGAACTAATGAAAAACTGTTTTTT. Amino acid sequence: CASSLTGTNEKLFF. The full variable domain, in which reference TRBV7-9 and TRBJ1-4 provide the parts outside the CDR3, is DTGVSQNPRHKITKRGQNVTFRCDPISEHNRLYWYRQTLGQGPEFLTYFQNEAQLEKSRLLSDRFSAERPKGSFSTLEIQRTEQGDSAMYLCASSLTGTNEKLFFGSGTQLSVL.